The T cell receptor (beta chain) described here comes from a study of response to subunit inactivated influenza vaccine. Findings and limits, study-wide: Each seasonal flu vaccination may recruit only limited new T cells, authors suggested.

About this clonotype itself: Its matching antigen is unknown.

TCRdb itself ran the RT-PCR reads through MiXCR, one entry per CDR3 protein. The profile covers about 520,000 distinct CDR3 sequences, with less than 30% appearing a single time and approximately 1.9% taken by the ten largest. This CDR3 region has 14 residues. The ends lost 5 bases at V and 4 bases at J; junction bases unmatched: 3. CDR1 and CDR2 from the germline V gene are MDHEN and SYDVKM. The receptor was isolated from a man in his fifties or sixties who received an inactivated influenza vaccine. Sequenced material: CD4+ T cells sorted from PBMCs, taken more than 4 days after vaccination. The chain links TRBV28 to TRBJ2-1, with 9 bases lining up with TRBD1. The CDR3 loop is CASSPQGAYNEQFF. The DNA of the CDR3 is TGTGCCAGCAGTCCACAGGGGGCTTACAATGAGCAGTTCTTC.